These T cell receptor beta chains were read from a single sample in a study of blood T cell repertoires in COVID-19. The table came from immunoSEQ multiplex PCR; TCRdb's copy has only in-frame clones and leaves some out. Of around 100,000 clones in the sample, about 91% were seen once. Sequencing was performed on peripheral blood. The receptors come from a human donor in a cohort sampled during active COVID-19. Both conserved end residues are part of each CDR3. A D gene is named only where the DNA matches it firmly. Expanded clones are given a class, and other clones once, few, many or no size at all.

CDR3 length,J gene,D gene,clone size,V gene,CDR3 DNA,CDR3 protein
15,TRBJ2-3,TRBD2,NA,TRBV5-1,TGCGCCAGCAGCTCTAGCGGGGCCCGCACGGATACGCAGTATTTT,CASSSSGARTDTQYF
15,TRBJ1-5,NA,NA,TRBV19,TGTGCCAGTAGCCTACAGGGCGAAGAGAATCAGCCCCAGCATTTT,CASSLQGEENQPQHF
14,TRBJ1-1,NA,NA,TRBV7-2,TGTGCCAGCAGCCGCGCCCGGGAGAACACTGAAGCTTTCTTT,CASSRARENTEAFF
15,TRBJ2-3,TRBD1,NA,TRBV6-1,TGTGCCAGCAGTGAAGGGGGACAGGGTGCAGATACGCAGTATTTT,CASSEGGQGADTQYF
16,TRBJ2-7,TRBD1,NA,TRBV7-9,TGTGCCAGCAGGCGGACAGGGGCTAGAAGCTCCTACGAGCAGTACTTC,CASRRTGARSSYEQYF
14,TRBJ1-2,NA,NA,TRBV6-5,TGTGCCAGCAGTTCCCAAGGGGGGGCAGGAGGCTACACCTTC,CASSSQGGAGGYTF
13,TRBJ1-5,NA,NA,TRBV28,TGTGCCAGCAAGGTAGGAGGCAATCAGCCCCAGCATTTT,CASKVGGNQPQHF
15,TRBJ1-5,NA,NA,TRBV29-1,TGCAGCGTTGATTCCGGGTTAAGTGGCGATCAGCCCCAGCATTTT,CSVDSGLSGDQPQHF
13,TRBJ2-7,TRBD2,few,TRBV25-1,TGTGCCAGCAGCCTAGCGGGGGCCTACGAGCAGTACTTC,CASSLAGAYEQYF
14,TRBJ2-3,TRBD2,NA,TRBV3-1/TRBV3-2,TGTGCCAGCAGCCAAGGACTAGCGGGAGATACGCAGTATTTT,CASSQGLAGDTQYF
14,TRBJ1-6,NA,NA,TRBV19,TGTGCCAGTACCCCGGGGTCCTATAATTCACCCCTCCACTTT,CASTPGSYNSPLHF
16,TRBJ2-7,NA,NA,TRBV19,TGTGCCAGTAGCAGAAACGGACGGGGAGATGCCTACGAGCAGTACTTC,CASSRNGRGDAYEQYF
16,TRBJ1-6,TRBD1,NA,TRBV28,TGTGCCAGCAGTTCCCCGCGGACAGGCCTTATTTCACCCCTCCACTTT,CASSSPRTGLISPLHF
15,TRBJ2-1,TRBD2,NA,TRBV7-2,TGTGCCAGCAGCTTAGTAGGGAGGGCCGGCAATGAGCAGTTCTTC,CASSLVGRAGNEQFF
13,TRBJ2-7,TRBD1,NA,TRBV27,TGTGCCAGCAGTTTATCGGGACAGGGTTTGCAGTACTTC,CASSLSGQGLQYF
17,TRBJ2-6,NA,NA,TRBV7-9,TGTGCCAGCAGCTTAGCCGAGTCGGAGTCTGGGGCCAACGTCCTGACTTTC,CASSLAESESGANVLTF
14,TRBJ2-3,NA,NA,TRBV24-1,TGTGCCACCAGGATGAGCGGATTAGGAGATACGCAGTATTTT,CATRMSGLGDTQYF